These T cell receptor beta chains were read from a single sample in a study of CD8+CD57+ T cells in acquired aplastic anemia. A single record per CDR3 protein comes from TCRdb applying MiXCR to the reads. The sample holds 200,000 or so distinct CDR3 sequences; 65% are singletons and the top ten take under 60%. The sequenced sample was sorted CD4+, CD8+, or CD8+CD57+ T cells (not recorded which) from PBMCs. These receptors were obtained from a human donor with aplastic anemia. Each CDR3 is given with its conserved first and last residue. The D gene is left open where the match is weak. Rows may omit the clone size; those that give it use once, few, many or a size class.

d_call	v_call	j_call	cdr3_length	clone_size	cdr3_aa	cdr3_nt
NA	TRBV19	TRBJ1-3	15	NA	CASSLVGGSGNTIYF	TGTGCCAGTAGTCTAGTTGGGGGCTCTGGAAACACCATATATTTT
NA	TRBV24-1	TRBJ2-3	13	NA	CATSGAGADTQYF	TGTGCCACCAGTGGGGCTGGGGCAGATACGCAGTATTTT
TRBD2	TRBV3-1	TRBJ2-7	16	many	CASSQASRRGAPEQYF	TGTGCCAGCAGCCAAGCGTCTCGGCGGGGGGCGCCCGAGCAGTACTTC
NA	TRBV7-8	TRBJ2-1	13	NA	CASSWDGSNEQFF	TGTGCCAGCAGCTGGGACGGCTCGAATGAGCAGTTCTTC
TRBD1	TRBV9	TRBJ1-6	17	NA	CASSRTGGSSYNSPLHF	TGTGCCAGCAGCAGGACAGGGGGTAGCTCCTATAATTCACCCCTCCACTTT
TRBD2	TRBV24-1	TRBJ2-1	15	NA	CATSPRLAGAHEQFF	TGTGCCACCAGTCCCCGGCTAGCGGGAGCCCATGAGCAGTTCTTC
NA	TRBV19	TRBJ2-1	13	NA	CASRLALGREQFF	TGTGCCAGTAGATTAGCGTTGGGACGTGAGCAGTTCTTC
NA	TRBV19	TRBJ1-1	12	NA	CASSIGRVEAFF	TGTGCCAGTAGTATAGGGAGAGTTGAAGCTTTCTTT
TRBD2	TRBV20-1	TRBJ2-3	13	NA	CSARLAGTDTQYF	TGCAGTGCAAGACTAGCCGGCACAGATACGCAGTATTTT
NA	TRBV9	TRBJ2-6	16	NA	CASSVVPASGANVLTF	TGTGCCAGCAGCGTAGTCCCGGCCTCTGGGGCCAACGTCCTGACTTTC
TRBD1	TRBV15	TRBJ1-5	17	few	CATSSRTGGRGNQPQHF	TGTGCCACCAGCAGCCGGACAGGGGGCAGAGGGAATCAGCCCCAGCATTTT
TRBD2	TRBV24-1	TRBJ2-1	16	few	CATSDPKLAGAGEQFF	TGTGCCACCAGTGACCCCAAATTAGCGGGGGCTGGCGAGCAGTTCTTC
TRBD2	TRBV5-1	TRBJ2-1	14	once	CASSAGGQYNEQFF	TGCGCCAGCAGCGCGGGGGGGCAGTACAATGAGCAGTTCTTC
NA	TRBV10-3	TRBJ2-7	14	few	CAIQNQGASYEQYF	TGTGCCATTCAAAATCAGGGTGCCTCCTACGAGCAGTACTTC
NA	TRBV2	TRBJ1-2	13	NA	CASTGFQGYGYTF	TGTGCCAGCACAGGATTCCAAGGCTATGGCTACACCTTC
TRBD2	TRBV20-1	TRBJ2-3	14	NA	CSAGRAGGSDTQYF	TGCAGTGCCGGAAGAGCGGGAGGGTCAGATACGCAGTATTTT
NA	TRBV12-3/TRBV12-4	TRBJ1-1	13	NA	CASSLEGGPEAFF	TGTGCCAGCAGTTTGGAGGGGGGCCCTGAAGCTTTCTTT
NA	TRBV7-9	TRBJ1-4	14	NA	CASSSPQGGEKLFF	TGTGCCAGCAGTTCACCACAGGGAGGCGAAAAACTGTTTTTT
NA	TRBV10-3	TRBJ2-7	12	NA	CAISEGGSEQYF	TGTGCCATCAGTGAGGGGGGGAGCGAGCAGTACTTC
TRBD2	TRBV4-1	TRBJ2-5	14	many	CASHPSGMGETQYF	TGCGCCAGTCACCCTAGCGGTATGGGGGAGACCCAGTACTTC